This TCR beta chain originates from a study of graft-versus-host responses after intestinal transplantation. Method: immunoSEQ multiplex PCR; TCRdb's copy keeps in-frame clones and lacks some. Of around 30,000 clones in the sample, 90% to 95% were seen once. There are 12 residues in the CDR3. Trimming cost V 3 bases and J 4 bases, with 6 bases left between them. Per germline, CDR1 MDHEN and CDR2 SYDVKM. The sequenced sample was PBMCs, obtained about 70 days after intestinal transplant. This receptor was obtained from a human patient who received an intestinal transplant, so some T cells may come from the graft donor. The chain couples TRBV28 to TRBJ1-2; D is ambiguous. The CDR3 DNA reads TGTGCCAGCAGTTTCTCCTCCTATGGCTACACCTTC. Protein product: CASSFSSYGYTF.